A selection of T cell receptor beta chains follows, all from one sample in a study of response to subunit inactivated influenza vaccine. TCRdb processed the RT-PCR reads anew with MiXCR; each CDR3 protein has one entry. The data hold 500,000 to 550,000 distinct CDR3 sequences, with roughly 25% observed a single time. These data also formed part of another study, on T cells expressing NK-cell markers.

The material sequenced was CD4+ T cells sorted from PBMCs, taken roughly 12 days after vaccination. These TCRs come from a man in his fifties or sixties who received an inactivated influenza vaccine. CDR3s include the opening cysteine and the closing phenylalanine or tryptophan. D genes are given only for firm matches. Clone size is stated in some rows and not others, as once, few, many or a class when expanded.

D gene	V gene	J gene	clone size	CDR3 protein	CDR3 DNA
.	TRBV6-2/TRBV6-3	TRBJ1-1	few	CASTFRPPNTEAFF	TGTGCCAGCACATTTCGTCCACCGAACACTGAAGCTTTCTTT
.	TRBV7-2	TRBJ2-1	.	CASSHHNEQFF	TGTGCCAGCAGCCACCACAATGAGCAGTTCTTC
.	TRBV5-1	TRBJ1-4	many	CASSLDDPRNEKLFF	TGCGCCAGCAGCTTGGATGACCCACGGAATGAAAAACTGTTTTTT
TRBD1	TRBV20-1	TRBJ2-7	few	CSARSRTGIDEQYF	TGCAGTGCTAGATCCAGGACAGGGATCGACGAGCAGTACTTC
TRBD2	TRBV5-1	TRBJ2-1	few	CASSLNAGGPYNEQFF	TGCGCCAGCAGCTTGAATGCGGGGGGACCCTACAATGAGCAGTTCTTC
.	TRBV3-1	TRBJ2-1	.	CASSQFTGRNEQFF	TGTGCCAGCAGCCAATTCACAGGAAGGAATGAGCAGTTCTTC
TRBD1	TRBV3-1	TRBJ1-1	few	CASSQATGNEAFF	TGTGCCAGCAGCCAAGCGACAGGGAATGAAGCTTTCTTT
TRBD2	TRBV14	TRBJ2-1	.	CASSQLGLADEQFF	TGTGCCAGCAGCCAGCTAGGACTAGCTGATGAGCAGTTCTTC
TRBD1	TRBV3-1	TRBJ2-7	.	CASSLPTGFEQYF	TGTGCCAGCAGCCTACCGACAGGGTTCGAGCAGTACTTC
TRBD1	TRBV7-2	TRBJ1-1	.	CASSTGTGLNTEAFF	TGTGCCAGCAGCACAGGGACAGGCTTGAACACTGAAGCTTTCTTT
.	TRBV28	TRBJ2-7	.	CASSLSSVTYEQYF	TGTGCCAGCAGTTTATCTTCAGTTACCTACGAGCAGTACTTC
.	TRBV11-1	TRBJ2-2	few	CASSLRSKAQPRNTGELFF	TGTGCCAGCAGCTTAAGGTCTAAGGCCCAACCACGGAACACCGGGGAGCTGTTTTTT
.	TRBV7-9	TRBJ1-2	few	CASSLDDSFYGYTF	TGTGCCAGCAGCTTAGACGACAGCTTCTATGGCTACACCTTC
.	TRBV7-6	TRBJ2-1	.	CASSLDMYEQFF	TGTGCCAGCAGCTTAGATATGTATGAGCAGTTCTTC
.	TRBV7-6	TRBJ2-3	.	CASSLEARAQYF	TGTGCCAGCAGCTTAGAGGCCAGGGCGCAGTATTTT
.	TRBV10-3	TRBJ1-1	few	CAISTDLNTEAFF	TGTGCCATCAGTACGGACTTGAACACTGAAGCTTTCTTT
.	TRBV5-5	TRBJ1-1	few	CASSLAREAFF	TGTGCCAGCAGCTTGGCCCGCGAGGCTTTCTTT
TRBD1	TRBV7-2	TRBJ2-3	few	CASSLAARGTASVGDTQYF	TGTGCCAGCAGCTTAGCCGCCAGGGGGACAGCCTCGGTGGGAGATACGCAGTATTTT
.	TRBV9	TRBJ2-3	few	CASSPSPGQIGGDTQYF	TGTGCCAGCAGCCCCTCCCCGGGGCAAATAGGAGGAGATACGCAGTATTTT
.	TRBV6-1	TRBJ1-2	few	CASQAGNYGYTF	TGTGCCAGCCAGGCGGGTAACTATGGCTACACCTTC
.	TRBV5-1	TRBJ2-2	.	CASSTGVTGAGELFF	TGCGCCAGCAGCACTGGTGTGACGGGCGCCGGGGAGCTGTTTTTT
.	TRBV20-1	TRBJ1-3	.	CSASRENTIYF	TGCAGTGCTAGTCGGGAAAACACCATATATTTT
.	TRBV6-2/TRBV6-3	TRBJ2-7	few	CASVETTGYSYEQYF	TGTGCCAGCGTCGAAACTACGGGCTACTCCTACGAGCAGTACTTC
.	TRBV3-1	TRBJ1-6	few	CASSQGGQPNSPLHF	TGTGCCAGCAGCCAAGGAGGACAGCCAAACTCACCCCTCCACTTT
.	TRBV7-8	TRBJ2-1	.	CASSFHGQQNNEQFF	TGTGCCAGCAGCTTCCACGGACAGCAAAACAATGAGCAGTTCTTC
.	TRBV19	TRBJ2-2	.	CASSGMNTGELFF	TGTGCCAGTAGCGGTATGAACACCGGGGAGCTGTTTTTT
.	TRBV12-3/TRBV12-4	TRBJ2-1	.	CASGRGREKGNEQFF	TGTGCCAGCGGGAGGGGGCGGGAGAAGGGTAATGAGCAGTTCTTC
TRBD1	TRBV18	TRBJ2-2	.	CASSPFGTGITGELFF	TGTGCCAGCTCACCGTTCGGGACAGGGATCACCGGGGAGCTGTTTTTT
.	TRBV20-1	TRBJ2-2	.	CSARAVDTGELFF	TGCAGTGCTAGAGCCGTCGACACCGGGGAGCTGTTTTTT
.	TRBV30	TRBJ2-2	.	CAWPRDTGELFF	TGTGCCTGGCCTAGGGACACCGGGGAGCTGTTTTTT
TRBD1	TRBV5-1	TRBJ1-6	.	CASSTGPATGLSSPLHF	TGCGCCAGCAGCACCGGCCCGGCGACAGGGCTTAGTTCACCCCTCCACTTT
.	TRBV4-1	TRBJ1-1	.	CASSQEPGKYTEAFF	TGCGCCAGCAGCCAGGAACCTGGGAAGTACACTGAAGCTTTCTTT
TRBD2	TRBV12-3/TRBV12-4	TRBJ2-1	.	CASSHGLAGGPTYNEQFF	TGTGCCAGCAGTCACGGACTAGCGGGAGGGCCCACCTACAATGAGCAGTTCTTC